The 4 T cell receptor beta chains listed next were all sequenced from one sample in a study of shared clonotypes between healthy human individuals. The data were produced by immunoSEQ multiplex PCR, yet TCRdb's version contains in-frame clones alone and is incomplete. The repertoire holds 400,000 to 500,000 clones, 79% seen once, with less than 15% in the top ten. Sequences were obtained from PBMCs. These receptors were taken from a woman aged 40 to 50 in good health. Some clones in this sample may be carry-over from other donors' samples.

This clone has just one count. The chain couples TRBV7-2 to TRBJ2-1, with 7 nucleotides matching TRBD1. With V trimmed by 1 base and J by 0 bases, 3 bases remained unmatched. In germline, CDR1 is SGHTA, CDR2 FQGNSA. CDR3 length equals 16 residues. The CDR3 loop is CASSLVGDSSYNEQFF. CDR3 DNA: TGTGCCAGCAGCTTAGTGGGGGACAGCTCCTACAATGAGCAGTTCTTC.

The DNA of the CDR3 is TGTGCCAGCAGCCCCAACCCACTAGCGGGAGGGCCCTACGAGCAGTACTTC. Translating it yields CASSPNPLAGGPYEQYF. The rearrangement joins TRBV7-3 to TRBJ2-7; 13 nucleotides agree with TRBD2. This CDR3 has 17 residues. The V gene's germline CDR1 is SGHTA and CDR2 FQGTGA. The trim removed 5 bases at V and 2 bases at J, leaving 9 bases unmatched.

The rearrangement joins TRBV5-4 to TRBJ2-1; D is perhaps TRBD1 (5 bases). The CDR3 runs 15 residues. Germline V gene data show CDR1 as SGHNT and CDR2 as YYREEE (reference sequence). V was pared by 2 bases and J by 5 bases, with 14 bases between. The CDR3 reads CASSFDKGAHNEQFF. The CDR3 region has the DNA TGTGCCAGCAGCTTTGATAAAGGGGCCCACAATGAGCAGTTCTTC.

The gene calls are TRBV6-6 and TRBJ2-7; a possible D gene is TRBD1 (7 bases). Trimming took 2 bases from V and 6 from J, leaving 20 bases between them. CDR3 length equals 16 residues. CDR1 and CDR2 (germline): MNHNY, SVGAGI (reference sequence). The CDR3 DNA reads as TGTGCCAGCAGTTACCAGGGGGGAAACGACGGCCGCGAGCAGTACTTC. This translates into CASSYQGGNDGREQYF.